This TCR beta chain was recorded in a study of shared clonotypes between healthy human individuals. DNA from unsorted PBMC was sequenced on ten immunoSEQ deep assay plates. Per the study methods: For the immunoSEQ data, sequences were junction-only without quality scores, so filtering differed. Generated by immunoSEQ multiplex PCR, the TCRdb table keeps only in-frame clones and is missing some. V and J calls and clone size are copied from that table; D and trimming were computed from the DNA. The table lists approximately 510,000 clones, 79% of them singletons, with roughly 13% in the top ten. Caucasian adults residing in Nashville, Tennessee made up all the donors. The source of this sequence is a woman aged 40 to 49 in good health. Some clones in this sample may be carry-over from other donors' samples. Sequenced input: PBMCs.

The CDR3 loop reads CASTLPWTSGSYEQYF. The CDR3 DNA sequence: TGTGCCAGCACTCTACCTTGGACTAGCGGGAGCTACGAGCAGTACTTC. The chain has TRBV28 and TRBJ2-7, with 13 bases fitting TRBD2. Looked up from germline, CDR1 is MDHEN and CDR2 is SYDVKM. The junction had 9 bases not matched to a gene; V was cut back by 7 bases and J by 3 bases. The CDR3 is made up of 16 amino acids.